This is a list of T cell receptor beta chains from one sample in a study of response to subunit inactivated influenza vaccine. TCRdb called the RT-PCR reads again in MiXCR, with one record for every CDR3 protein. The repertoire holds 800,000 or so distinct CDR3 sequences, with less than 25% as singletons. The sequencing used PBMCs from blood, collected roughly 5 days after vaccination. All receptors come from a man aged 50 to 60 who received an inactivated influenza vaccine. Each CDR3 is given with its conserved first and last residue.

J gene,V gene,CDR3 protein
TRBJ2-5,TRBV2,CASSDQETQYF
TRBJ2-7,TRBV29-1,CSVTGGLYEQYF
TRBJ2-5,TRBV4-2,CASSQDIGRSEETQYF
TRBJ2-7,TRBV7-2,CASSPGRVGTSSYEQYF
TRBJ2-2,TRBV20-1,CSARGDRDAISLFF
TRBJ1-5,TRBV6-1,CASSEARRQGNQPQHF
TRBJ1-2,TRBV12-3/TRBV12-4,CASSLAQGVSHGYTF
TRBJ1-3,TRBV11-2,CASSLSDSGNTIYF
TRBJ2-7,TRBV12-3/TRBV12-4,CASSWDGPYEQYF
TRBJ1-6,TRBV16,CASSQSGGTGDSPLHF
TRBJ2-1,TRBV9,CASSVDGGSEYNEQFF
TRBJ2-5,TRBV5-1,CASRIEETQYF
TRBJ2-1,TRBV12-3/TRBV12-4,CASSPPAGSYNEQFF
TRBJ2-5,TRBV7-9,CASSSPEPGRGTQYF
TRBJ2-3,TRBV10-2,CASSRGRLETTDTQYF
TRBJ2-1,TRBV6-1,CASSERQGEYNEQFF
TRBJ2-1,TRBV10-3,CAASGRAGYEQFF
TRBJ2-1,TRBV12-3/TRBV12-4,CASSYYNEQFF
TRBJ2-2,TRBV11-2,CASSPGLALGELFF
TRBJ2-1,TRBV4-2,CASSQITGGALSYNEQFF
TRBJ2-1,TRBV20-1,CSGNDNEQFF
TRBJ2-5,TRBV2,CASSGQARDGTQYF
TRBJ1-5,TRBV15,CATSASGGPGQPQHF
TRBJ2-1,TRBV7-9,CASSKSNEQFF
TRBJ2-5,TRBV7-2,CASSLGSSIETQYF
TRBJ2-2,TRBV5-1,CASSLLIASGELFF
TRBJ2-3,TRBV11-1,CASSYLRWQGSRIVVTDTQYF
TRBJ2-3,TRBV29-1,CSVAWAGPDTQYF
TRBJ2-2,TRBV2,CASSASNTGELFF
TRBJ2-7,TRBV20-1,CSARSGSGAYEQYF
TRBJ2-2,TRBV7-6,CASSLPGLGNTGELFF
TRBJ2-7,TRBV25-1,CASSGTSSGRAYEQYF
TRBJ1-6,TRBV9,CASSVARSNSPLHF
TRBJ2-2,TRBV20-1,CSARPLAGARTGELFF
TRBJ2-3,TRBV6-2/TRBV6-3,CASRPSGGAADTQYF
TRBJ1-1,TRBV6-2/TRBV6-3,CASSSNLRRTEAFF
TRBJ1-1,TRBV7-9,CASSRGAGADTEAFF
TRBJ2-5,TRBV4-3,CASSQDLTAGDQYF
TRBJ2-1,TRBV7-9,CASSPTGGAGNEQFF
TRBJ2-7,TRBV20-1,CSGTPTYEQYF
TRBJ2-3,TRBV6-4,CASSDSYRDTQYF
TRBJ2-5,TRBV20-1,CSAPVGQETQYF
TRBJ2-5,TRBV7-8,CASSLVTLWAAYQETQYF
TRBJ2-7,TRBV4-2,CASSQDFSGPKFPEQYF
TRBJ2-7,TRBV19,CASSMMTSGRNEQYF
TRBJ2-7,TRBV12-3/TRBV12-4,CASSATTGGYPYEQYF
TRBJ2-3,TRBV6-2/TRBV6-3,CASSLFSGQPDTQYF
TRBJ1-1,TRBV5-1,CASSYMPLGQANTEAFF
TRBJ2-1,TRBV29-1,CSVLDSGRNNEQFF
TRBJ2-3,TRBV10-3,CAISPSADTQYF